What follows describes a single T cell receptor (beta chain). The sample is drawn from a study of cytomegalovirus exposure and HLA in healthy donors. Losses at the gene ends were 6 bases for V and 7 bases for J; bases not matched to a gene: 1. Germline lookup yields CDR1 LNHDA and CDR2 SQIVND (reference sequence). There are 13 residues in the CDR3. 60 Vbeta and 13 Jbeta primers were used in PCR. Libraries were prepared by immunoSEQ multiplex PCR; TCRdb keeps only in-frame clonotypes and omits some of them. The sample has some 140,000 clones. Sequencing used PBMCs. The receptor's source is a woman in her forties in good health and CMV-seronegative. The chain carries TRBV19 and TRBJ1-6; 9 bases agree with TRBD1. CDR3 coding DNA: TGTGCCAGTAGACAGGGGGCGAATTCACCCCTCCACTTT. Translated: CASRQGANSPLHF. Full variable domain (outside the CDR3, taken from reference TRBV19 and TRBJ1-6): DGGITQSPKYLFRKEGQNVTLSCEQNLNHDAMYWYRQDPGQGLRLIYYSQIVNDFQKGDIAEGYSVSREKKESFPLTVTSAQKNPTAFYLCASRQGANSPLHFGNGTRLTVT.